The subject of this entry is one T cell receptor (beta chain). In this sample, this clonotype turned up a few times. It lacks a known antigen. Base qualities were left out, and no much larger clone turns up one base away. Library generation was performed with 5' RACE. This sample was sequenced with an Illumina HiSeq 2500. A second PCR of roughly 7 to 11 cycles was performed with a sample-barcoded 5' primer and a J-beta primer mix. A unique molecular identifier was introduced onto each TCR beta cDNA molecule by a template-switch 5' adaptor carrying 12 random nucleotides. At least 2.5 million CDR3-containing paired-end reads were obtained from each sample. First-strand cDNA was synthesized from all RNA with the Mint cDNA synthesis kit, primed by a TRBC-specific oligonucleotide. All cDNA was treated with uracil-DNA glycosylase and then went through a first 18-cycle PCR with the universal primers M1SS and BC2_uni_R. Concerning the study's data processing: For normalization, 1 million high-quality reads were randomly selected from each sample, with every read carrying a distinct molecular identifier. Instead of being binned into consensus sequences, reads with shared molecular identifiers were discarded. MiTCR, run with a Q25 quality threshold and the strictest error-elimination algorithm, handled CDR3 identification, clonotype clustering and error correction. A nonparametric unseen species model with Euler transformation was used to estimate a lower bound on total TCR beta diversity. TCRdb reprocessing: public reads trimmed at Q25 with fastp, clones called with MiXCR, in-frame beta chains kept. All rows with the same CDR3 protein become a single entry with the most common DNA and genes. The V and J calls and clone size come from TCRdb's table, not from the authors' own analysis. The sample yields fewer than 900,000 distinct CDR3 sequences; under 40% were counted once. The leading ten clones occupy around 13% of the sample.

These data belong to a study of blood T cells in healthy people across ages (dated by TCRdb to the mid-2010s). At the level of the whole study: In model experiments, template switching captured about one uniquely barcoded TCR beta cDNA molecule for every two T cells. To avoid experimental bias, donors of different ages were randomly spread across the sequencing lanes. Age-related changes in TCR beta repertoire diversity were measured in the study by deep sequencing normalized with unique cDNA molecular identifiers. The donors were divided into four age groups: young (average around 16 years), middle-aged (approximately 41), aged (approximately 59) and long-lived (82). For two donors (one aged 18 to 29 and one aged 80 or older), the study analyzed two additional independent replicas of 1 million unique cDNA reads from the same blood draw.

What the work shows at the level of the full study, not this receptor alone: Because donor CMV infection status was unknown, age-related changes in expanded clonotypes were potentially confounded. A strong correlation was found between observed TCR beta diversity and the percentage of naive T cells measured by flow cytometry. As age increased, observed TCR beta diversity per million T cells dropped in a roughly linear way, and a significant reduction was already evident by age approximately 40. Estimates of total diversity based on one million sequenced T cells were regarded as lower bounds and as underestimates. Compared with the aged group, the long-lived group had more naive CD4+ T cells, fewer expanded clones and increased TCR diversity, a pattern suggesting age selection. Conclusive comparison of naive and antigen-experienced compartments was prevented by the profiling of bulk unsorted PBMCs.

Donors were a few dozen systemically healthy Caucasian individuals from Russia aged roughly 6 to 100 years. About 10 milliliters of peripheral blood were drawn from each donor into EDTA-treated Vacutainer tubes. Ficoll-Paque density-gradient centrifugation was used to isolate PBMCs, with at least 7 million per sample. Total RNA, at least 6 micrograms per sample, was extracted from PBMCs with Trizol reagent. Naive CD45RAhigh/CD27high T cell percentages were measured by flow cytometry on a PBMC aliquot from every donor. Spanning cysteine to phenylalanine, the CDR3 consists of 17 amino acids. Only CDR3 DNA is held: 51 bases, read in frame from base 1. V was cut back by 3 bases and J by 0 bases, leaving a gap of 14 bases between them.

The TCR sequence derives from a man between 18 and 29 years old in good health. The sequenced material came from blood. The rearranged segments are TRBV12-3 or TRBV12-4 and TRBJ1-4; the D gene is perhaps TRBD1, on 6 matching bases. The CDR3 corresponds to CASSFRTDHATNEKLFF. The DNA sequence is TGTGCCAGCAGTTTCAGGACAGACCATGCAACTAATGAAAAACTGTTTTTT.